This T cell receptor beta chain was captured in a study of T-cell reconstitution after alpha-beta-depleted transplantation in children. Unique molecular identifiers tagged the TCRbeta library. TCRdb reanalysed the PCR reads using MiXCR and keeps one entry per CDR3 protein. The repertoire holds 700,000 to 850,000 distinct CDR3 sequences, about 16% seen once, with about 4.6% in the top ten. Whole-study results and caveats: Reported findings indicate that, about two months after transplant, alpha-beta T cells came from several hundred expanded clones, which were derived from non-depleted graft cells.

This clonotype was seen more than once but under ten times. The target antigen is unknown. The J segment lost 10 bases and the V segment lost 0 bases, leaving 13 bases of the junction unmatched. Germline V gives CDR1 LNHNV, CDR2 YYDKDF (reference sequence). This CDR3 contains 16 residues. The TCR sequence derives from a male patient aged 10 to 17 who had a stem cell transplant for acute lymphoblastic leukemia, so the T cells may come from the graft donor. The gene calls are TRBV15 and TRBJ2-3, with 7 positions matching TRBD2. The input for sequencing was PBMCs, mostly from graft donor cells, taken 360 days after TCRalphabeta/CD19-depleted stem cell transplant. The CDR3: CATSRDVLAGVGAQYF. The CDR3 DNA follows: TGTGCCACCAGCAGAGATGTACTCGCGGGAGTGGGGGCGCAGTATTTT.